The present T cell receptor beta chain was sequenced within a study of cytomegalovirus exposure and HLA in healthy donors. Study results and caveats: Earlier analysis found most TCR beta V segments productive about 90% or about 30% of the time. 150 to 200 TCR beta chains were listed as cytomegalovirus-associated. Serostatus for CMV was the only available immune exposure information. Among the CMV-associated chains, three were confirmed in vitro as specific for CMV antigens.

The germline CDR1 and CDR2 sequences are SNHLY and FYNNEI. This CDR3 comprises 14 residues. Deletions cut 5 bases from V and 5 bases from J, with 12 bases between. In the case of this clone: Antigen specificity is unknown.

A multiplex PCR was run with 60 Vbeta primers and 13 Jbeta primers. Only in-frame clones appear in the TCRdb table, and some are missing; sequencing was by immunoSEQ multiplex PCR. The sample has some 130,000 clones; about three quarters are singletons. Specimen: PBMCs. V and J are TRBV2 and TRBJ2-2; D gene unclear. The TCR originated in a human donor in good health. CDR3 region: CASSPLGETGELFF. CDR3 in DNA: TGTGCCAGCAGTCCTCTCGGAGAAACCGGGGAGCTGTTTTTT.